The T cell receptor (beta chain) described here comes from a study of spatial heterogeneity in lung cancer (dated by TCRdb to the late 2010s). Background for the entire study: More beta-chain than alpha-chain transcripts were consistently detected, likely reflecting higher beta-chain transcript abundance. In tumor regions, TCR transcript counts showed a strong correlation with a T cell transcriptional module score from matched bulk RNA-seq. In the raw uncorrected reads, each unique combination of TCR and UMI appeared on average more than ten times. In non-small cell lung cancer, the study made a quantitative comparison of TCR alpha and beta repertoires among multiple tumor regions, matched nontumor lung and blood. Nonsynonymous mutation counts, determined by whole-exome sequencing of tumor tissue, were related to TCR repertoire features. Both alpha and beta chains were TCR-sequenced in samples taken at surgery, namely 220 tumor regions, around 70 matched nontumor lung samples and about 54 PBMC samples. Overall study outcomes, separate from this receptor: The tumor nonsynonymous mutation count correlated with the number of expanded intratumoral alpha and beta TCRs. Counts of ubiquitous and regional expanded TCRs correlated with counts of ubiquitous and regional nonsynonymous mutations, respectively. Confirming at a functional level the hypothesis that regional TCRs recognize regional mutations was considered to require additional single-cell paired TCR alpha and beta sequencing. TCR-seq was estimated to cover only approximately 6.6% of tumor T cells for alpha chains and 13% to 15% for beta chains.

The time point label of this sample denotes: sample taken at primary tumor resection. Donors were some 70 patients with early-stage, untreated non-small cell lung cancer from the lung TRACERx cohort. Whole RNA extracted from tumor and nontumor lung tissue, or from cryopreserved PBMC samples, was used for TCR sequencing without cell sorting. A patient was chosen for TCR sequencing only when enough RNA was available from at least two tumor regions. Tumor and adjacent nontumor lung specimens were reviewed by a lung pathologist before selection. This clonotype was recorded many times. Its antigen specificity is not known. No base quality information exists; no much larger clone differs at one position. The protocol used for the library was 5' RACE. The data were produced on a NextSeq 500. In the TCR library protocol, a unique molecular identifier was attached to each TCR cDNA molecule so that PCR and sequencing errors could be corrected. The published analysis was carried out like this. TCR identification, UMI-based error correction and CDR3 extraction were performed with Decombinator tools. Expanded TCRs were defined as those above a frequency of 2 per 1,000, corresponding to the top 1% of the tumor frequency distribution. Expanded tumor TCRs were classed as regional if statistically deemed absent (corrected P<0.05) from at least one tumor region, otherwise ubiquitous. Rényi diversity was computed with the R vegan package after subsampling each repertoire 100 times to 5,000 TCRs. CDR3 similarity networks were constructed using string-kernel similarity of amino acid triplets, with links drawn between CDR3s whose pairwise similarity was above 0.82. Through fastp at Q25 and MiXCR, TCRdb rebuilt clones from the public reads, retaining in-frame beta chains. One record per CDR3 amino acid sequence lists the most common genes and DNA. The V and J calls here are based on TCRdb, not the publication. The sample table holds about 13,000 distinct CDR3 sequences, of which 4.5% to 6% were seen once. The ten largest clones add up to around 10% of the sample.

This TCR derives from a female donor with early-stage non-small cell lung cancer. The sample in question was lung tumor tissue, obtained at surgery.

CDR3 protein: CASSLRYEQYF. DNA sequence: TGTGCCAGCAGTCTCCGCTACGAGCAGTACTTC. The chain is made from TRBV28 and TRBJ2-7; no D gene is confidently identified. V is reduced by 5 bases and J by 3 bases, leaving a spacing of 5 bases between them. For CDR1 and CDR2, the germline V gene lists MDHEN and SYDVKM. The CDR3 contains 11 residues, cysteine and phenylalanine counted. Only the CDR3 portion is preserved as DNA: 33 bases, with reading frame beginning at the first base.